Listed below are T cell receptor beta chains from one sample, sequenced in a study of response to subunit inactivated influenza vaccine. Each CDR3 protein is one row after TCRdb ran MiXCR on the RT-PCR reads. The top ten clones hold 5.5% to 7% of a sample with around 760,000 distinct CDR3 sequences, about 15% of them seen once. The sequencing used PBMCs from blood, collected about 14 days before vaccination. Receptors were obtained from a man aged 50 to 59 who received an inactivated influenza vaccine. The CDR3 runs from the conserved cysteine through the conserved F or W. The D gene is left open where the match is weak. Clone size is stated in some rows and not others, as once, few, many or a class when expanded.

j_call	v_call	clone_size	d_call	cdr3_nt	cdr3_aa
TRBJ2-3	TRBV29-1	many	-	TGCAGCGTTCTTATGGTGGGACGCACAGATACGCAGTATTTT	CSVLMVGRTDTQYF
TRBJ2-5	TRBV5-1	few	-	TGCGCCAGCAGCGATGGGACGAGCGAGACCCAGTACTTC	CASSDGTSETQYF
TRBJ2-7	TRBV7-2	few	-	TGTGCCAGCAGCTCGCTACTAGCCGGCGAGCAGTACTTC	CASSSLLAGEQYF
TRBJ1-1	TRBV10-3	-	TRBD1	TGTGCCATCAGTGCCAGAGACAGGGTTGCGACTGAAGCTTTCTTT	CAISARDRVATEAFF
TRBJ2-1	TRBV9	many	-	TGTGCCAGCAGCCGTGGGAGCTCCTACAATGAGCAGTTCTTC	CASSRGSSYNEQFF
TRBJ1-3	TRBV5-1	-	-	TGCGCCAGCAGCTCTGACGGCGCCTCTGGAAACACCATATATTTT	CASSSDGASGNTIYF
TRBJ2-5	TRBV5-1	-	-	TGCGCCAGCAGCTCCTTCGGAGGTGAAGAGACCCAGTACTTC	CASSSFGGEETQYF
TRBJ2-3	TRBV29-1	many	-	TGCAGCGTTGAAACCGTACCGGGGGATACGCAGTATTTT	CSVETVPGDTQYF
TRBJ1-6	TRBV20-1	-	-	TGCAGTGCTAGGTCCGGGAGCTCCTATAATTCCCCCCTCCACTTT	CSARSGSSYNSPLHF
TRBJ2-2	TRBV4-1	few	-	TGCGCCAGCAGCCGTCCCCTCAACAACGCGAACACCGGGGAGCTGTTTTTT	CASSRPLNNANTGELFF
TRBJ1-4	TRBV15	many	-	TGTGCCACCAGCAGAGAAGAGGGTTCAAAACTGTTTTTT	CATSREEGSKLFF
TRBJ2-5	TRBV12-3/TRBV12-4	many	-	TGTGCCAGCAGACCGAAAAGTAGACCCCAAGAGACCCAGTACTTC	CASRPKSRPQETQYF
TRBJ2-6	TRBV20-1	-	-	TGCAGTGCTAGGGGGCCCCGGGACACACCATCTGGGGCCAACGTCCTGACTTTC	CSARGPRDTPSGANVLTF
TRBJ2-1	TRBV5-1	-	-	TGCGCCAGCAGCCCCCGCCATGTCGATGAGCAGTTCTTC	CASSPRHVDEQFF
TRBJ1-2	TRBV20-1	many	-	TGCAGTGCTAGAGAGACAGCTAACTATGGCTACACCTTC	CSARETANYGYTF
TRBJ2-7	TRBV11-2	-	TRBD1	TGTGCCAGCAGCTTCTATAGGGACAGAATCTACGAGCAGTACTTC	CASSFYRDRIYEQYF
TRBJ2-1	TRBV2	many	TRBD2	TGTGCCAGCAAGGCGGGAGGGGTATATGAGCAGTTCTTC	CASKAGGVYEQFF
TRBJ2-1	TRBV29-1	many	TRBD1	TGCAGCGTTGCCAGGGGGCAAGGTGAGCAGTTCTTC	CSVARGQGEQFF
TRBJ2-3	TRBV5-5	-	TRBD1	TGTGCCAGCAGACAATCCGGGACAGGGGGCCTAGATACGCAGTATTTT	CASRQSGTGGLDTQYF
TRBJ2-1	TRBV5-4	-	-	TGTGCCAGCAGCTTGAGCCTCATAGGATACAATGAGCAGTTCTTC	CASSLSLIGYNEQFF
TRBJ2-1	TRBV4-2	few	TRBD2	TGTGCCAGCAGCGGCGTGGGGCTAGCGGGGGGGGATGAGCAGTTCTTC	CASSGVGLAGGDEQFF
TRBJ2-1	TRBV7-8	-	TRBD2	TGTGCCAGCAGCTTAGGGCCAGCTAGCGGGGTTCTCAATGAGCAGTTCTTC	CASSLGPASGVLNEQFF
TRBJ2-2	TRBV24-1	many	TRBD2	TGTGCCACCAGTGAAGACGGGACTAGCGGATACACCGGGGAGCTGTTTTTT	CATSEDGTSGYTGELFF
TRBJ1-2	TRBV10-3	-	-	TGTGCCATCAGTGCCAGCTACTATGGCTACACCTTC	CAISASYYGYTF
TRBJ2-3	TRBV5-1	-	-	TGCGCCAGCAGCTTGGCCCAGATAGCCACAGATACGCAGTATTTT	CASSLAQIATDTQYF